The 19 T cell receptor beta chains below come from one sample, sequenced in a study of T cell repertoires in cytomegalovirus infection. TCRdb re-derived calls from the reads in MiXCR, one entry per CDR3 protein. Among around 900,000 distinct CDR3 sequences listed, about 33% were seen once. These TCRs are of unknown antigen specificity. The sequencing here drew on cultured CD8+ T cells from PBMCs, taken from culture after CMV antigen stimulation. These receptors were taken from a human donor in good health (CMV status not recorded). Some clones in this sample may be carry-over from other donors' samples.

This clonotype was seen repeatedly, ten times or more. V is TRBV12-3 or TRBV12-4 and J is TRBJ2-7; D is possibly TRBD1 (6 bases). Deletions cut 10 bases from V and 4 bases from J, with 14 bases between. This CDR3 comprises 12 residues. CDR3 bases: TGTGCCATCACTCAGGGGCCTTACGAGCAGTACTTC. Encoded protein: CAITQGPYEQYF.

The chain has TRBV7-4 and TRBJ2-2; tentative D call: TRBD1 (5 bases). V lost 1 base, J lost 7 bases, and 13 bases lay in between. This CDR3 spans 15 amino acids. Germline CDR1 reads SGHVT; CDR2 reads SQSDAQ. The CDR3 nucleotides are TGTGCCAGCAGCTTAGGGCCGATAAGGGGCGGGGAGCTGTTTTTT. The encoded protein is CASSLGPIRGGELFF.

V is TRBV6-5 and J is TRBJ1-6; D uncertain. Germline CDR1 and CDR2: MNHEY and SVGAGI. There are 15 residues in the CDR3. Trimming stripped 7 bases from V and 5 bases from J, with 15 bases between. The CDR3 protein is CASTAWIRNNSPLHF. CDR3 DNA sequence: TGTGCCAGCACCGCCTGGATCCGGAATAATTCACCCCTCCACTTT.

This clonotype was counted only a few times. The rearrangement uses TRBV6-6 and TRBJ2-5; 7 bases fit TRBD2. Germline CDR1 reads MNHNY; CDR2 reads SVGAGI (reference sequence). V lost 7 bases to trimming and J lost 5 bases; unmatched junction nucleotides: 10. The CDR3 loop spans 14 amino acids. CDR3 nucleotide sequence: TGTGCCAGCACCTACCGGGGGGAAGGGGAGACCCAGTACTTC. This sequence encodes CASTYRGEGETQYF.

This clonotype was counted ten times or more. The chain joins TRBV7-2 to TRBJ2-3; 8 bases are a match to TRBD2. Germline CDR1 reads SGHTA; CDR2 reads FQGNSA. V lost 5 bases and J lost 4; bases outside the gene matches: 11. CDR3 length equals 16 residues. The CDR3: CASSPRSAGGPDTQYF. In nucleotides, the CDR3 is TGTGCCAGCAGCCCTAGGAGCGCGGGGGGCCCAGATACGCAGTATTTT.

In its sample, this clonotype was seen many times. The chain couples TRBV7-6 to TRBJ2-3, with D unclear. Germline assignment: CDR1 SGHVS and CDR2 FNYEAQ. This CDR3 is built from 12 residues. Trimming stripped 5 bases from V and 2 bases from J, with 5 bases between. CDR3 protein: CASSPNTDTQYF. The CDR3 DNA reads TGTGCCAGCAGCCCCAACACAGATACGCAGTATTTT.

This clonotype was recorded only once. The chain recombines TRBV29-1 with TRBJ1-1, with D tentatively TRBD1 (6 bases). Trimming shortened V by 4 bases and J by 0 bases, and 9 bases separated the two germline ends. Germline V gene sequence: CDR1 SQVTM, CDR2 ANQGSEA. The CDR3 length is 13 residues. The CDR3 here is CSVVGQLNTEAFF. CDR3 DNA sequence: TGCAGCGTTGTCGGACAGCTGAACACTGAAGCTTTCTTT.

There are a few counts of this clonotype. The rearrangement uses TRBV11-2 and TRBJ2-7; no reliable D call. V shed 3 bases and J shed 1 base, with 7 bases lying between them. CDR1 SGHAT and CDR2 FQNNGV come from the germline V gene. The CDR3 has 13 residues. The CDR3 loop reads CASSFRFSYEQYV. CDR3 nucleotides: TGTGCCAGCAGCTTTAGGTTTTCCTACGAGCAGTACGTC.

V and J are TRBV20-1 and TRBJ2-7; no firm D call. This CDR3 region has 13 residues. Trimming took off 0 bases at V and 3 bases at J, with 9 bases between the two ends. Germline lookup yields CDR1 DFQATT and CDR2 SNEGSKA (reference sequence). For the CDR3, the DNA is TGCAGTGCTAGAGATGATGGGAACTACGAGCAGTACGTC. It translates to CSARDDGNYEQYV.

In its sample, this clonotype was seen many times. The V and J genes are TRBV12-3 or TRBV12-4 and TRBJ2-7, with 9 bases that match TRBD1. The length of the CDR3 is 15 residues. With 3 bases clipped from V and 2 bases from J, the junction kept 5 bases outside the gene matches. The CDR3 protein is CASSFGTGTPYEQYF. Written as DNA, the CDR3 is TGTGCCAGCAGTTTCGGGACAGGGACTCCCTACGAGCAGTACTTC.

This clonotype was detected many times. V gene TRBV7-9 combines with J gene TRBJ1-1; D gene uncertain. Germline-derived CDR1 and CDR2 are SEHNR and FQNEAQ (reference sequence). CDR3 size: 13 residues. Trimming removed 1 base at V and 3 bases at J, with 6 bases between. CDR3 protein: CASSLGGHTEAFF. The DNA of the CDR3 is TGTGCCAGCAGCTTAGGGGGTCACACTGAAGCTTTCTTT.

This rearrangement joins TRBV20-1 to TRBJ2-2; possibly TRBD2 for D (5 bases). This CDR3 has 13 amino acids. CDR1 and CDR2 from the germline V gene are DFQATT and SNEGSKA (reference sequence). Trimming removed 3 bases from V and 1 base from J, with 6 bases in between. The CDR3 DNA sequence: TGCAGTGCTAGGGGAGAGAACACCGGGGAGCTGTTTTTT. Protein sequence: CSARGENTGELFF.

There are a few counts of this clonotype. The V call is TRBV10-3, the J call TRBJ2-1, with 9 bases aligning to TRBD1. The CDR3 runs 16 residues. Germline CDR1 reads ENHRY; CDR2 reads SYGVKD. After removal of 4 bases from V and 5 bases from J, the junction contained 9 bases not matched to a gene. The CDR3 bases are TGTGCCATCAGTGGGACTGGGACAGGGACCAACAATGAGCAGTTCTTC. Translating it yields CAISGTGTGTNNEQFF.

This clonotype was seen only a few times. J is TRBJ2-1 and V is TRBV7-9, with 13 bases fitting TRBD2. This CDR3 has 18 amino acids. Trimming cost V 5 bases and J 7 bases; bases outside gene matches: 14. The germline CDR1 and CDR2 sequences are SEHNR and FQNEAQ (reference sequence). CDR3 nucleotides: TGTGCCAGCAGCAAGACTAGCGGGGGGAGCCTCGCCCAGAATGAGCAGTTCTTC. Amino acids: CASSKTSGGSLAQNEQFF.

The CDR3 DNA reads TGTGCCACCAGCAACCGAGGGACCAGGGCTGGAGATGAGCAGTTCTTC. This encodes CATSNRGTRAGDEQFF. The chain combines TRBV15 with TRBJ2-1, with D perhaps assigned TRBD1 or TRBD2 (5 bases each). The V gene's germline CDR1 is LNHNV and CDR2 YYDKDF (reference sequence). This CDR3 contains 16 residues. Trimming shortened V by 4 bases and J by 8 bases, and 21 bases separated the two germline ends.

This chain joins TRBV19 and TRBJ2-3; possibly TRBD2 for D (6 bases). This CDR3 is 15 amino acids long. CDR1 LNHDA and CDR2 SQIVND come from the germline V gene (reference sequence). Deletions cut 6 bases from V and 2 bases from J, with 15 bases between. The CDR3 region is CASRAGTSVTDTQYF. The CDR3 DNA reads TGTGCCAGTAGGGCTGGGACTTCCGTCACAGATACGCAGTATTTT. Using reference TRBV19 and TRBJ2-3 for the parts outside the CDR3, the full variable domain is DGGITQSPKYLFRKEGQNVTLSCEQNLNHDAMYWYRQDPGQGLRLIYYSQIVNDFQKGDIAEGYSVSREKKESFPLTVTSAQKNPTAFYLCASRAGTSVTDTQYFGPGTRLTVL.

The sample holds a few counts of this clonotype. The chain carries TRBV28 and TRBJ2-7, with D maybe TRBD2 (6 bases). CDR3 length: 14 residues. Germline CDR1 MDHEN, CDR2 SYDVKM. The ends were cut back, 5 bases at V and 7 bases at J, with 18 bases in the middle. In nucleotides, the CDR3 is TGTGCCAGCAGTCCCCCCGGGCGGGGAGGAGAGCAGTACGTC. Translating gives CASSPPGRGGEQYV.

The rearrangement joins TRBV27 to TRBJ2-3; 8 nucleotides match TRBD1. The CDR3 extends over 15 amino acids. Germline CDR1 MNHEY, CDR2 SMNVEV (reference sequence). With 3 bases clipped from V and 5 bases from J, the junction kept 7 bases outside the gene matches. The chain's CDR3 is CASSLLGTGEDTQYF. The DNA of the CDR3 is TGTGCCAGCAGTTTGTTAGGGACAGGAGAAGATACGCAGTATTTT.

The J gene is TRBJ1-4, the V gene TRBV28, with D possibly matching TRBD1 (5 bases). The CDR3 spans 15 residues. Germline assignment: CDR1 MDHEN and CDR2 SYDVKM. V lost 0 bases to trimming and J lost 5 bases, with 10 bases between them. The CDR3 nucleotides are TGTGCCAGCAGTTTATGGGGGCAGCACAATGAAAAACTGTTTTTT. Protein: CASSLWGQHNEKLFF.